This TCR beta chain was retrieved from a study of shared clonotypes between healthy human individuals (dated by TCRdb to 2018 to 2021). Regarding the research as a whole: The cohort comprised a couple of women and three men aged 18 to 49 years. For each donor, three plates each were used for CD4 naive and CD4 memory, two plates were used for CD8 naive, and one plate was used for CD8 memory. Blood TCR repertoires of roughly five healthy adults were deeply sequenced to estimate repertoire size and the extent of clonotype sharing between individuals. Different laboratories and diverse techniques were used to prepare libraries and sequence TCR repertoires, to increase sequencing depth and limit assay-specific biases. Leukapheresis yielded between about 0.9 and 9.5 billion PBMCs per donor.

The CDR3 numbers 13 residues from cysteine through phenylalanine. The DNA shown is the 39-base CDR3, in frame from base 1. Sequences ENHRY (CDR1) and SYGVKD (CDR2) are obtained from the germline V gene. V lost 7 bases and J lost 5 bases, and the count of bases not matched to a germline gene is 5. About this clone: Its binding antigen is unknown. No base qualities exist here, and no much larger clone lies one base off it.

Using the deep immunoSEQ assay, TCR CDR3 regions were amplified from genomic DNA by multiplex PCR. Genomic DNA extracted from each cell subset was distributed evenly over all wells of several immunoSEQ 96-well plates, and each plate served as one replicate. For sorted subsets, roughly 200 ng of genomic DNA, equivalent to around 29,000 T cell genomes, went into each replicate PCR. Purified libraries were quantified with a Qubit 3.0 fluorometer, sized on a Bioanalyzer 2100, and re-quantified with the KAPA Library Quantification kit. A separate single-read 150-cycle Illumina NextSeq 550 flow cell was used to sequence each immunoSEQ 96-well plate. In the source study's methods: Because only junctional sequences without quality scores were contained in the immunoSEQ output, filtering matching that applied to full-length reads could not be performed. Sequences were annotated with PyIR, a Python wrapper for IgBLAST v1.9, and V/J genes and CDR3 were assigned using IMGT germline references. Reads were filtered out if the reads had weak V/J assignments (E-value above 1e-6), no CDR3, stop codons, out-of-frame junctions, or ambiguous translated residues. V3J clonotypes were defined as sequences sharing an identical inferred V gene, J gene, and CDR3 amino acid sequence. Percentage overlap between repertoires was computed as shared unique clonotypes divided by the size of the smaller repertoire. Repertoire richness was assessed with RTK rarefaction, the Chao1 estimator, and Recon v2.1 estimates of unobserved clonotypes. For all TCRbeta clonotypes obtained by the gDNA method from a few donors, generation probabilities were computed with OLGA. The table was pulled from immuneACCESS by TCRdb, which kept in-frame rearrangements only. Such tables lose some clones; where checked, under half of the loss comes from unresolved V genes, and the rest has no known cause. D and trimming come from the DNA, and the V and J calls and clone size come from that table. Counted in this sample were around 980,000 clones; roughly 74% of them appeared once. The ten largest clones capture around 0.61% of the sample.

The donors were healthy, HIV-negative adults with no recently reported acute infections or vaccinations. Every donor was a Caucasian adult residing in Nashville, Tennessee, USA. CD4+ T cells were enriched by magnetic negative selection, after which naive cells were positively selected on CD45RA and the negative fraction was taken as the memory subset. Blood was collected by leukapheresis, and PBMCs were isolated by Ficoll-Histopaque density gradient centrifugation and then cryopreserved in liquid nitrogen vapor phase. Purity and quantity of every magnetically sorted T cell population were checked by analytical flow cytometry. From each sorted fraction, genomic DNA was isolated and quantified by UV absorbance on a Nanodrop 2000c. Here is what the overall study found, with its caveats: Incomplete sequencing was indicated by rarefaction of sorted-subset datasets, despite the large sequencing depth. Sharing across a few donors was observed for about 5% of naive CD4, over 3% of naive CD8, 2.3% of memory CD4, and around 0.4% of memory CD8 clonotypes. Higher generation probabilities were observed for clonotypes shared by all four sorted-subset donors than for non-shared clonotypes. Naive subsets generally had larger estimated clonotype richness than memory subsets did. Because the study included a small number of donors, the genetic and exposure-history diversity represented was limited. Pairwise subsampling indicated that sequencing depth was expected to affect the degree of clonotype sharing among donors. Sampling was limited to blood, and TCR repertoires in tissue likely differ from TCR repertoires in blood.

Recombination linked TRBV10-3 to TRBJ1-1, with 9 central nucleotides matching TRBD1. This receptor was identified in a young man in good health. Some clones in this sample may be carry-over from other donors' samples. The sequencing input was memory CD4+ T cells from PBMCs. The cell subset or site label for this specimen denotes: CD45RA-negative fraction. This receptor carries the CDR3 CAITGTGRTEAFF. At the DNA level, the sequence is TGTGCCATCACCGGGACAGGGAGGACTGAAGCTTTCTTT.